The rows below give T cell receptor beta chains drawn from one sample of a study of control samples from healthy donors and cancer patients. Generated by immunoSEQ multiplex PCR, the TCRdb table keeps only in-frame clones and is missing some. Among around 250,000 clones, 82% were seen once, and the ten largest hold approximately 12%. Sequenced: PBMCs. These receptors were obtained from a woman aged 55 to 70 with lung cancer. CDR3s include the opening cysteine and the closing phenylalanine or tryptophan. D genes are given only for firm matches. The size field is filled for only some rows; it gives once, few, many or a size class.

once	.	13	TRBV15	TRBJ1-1	TGTGCCACCAGCAACAGGGCGAACACTGAAGCTTTCTTT	CATSNRANTEAFF
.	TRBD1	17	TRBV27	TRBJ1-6	TGTGCCAGCAGTTTTAGTTCGGGGACAGGGGCGCATTCACCCCTCCACTTT	CASSFSSGTGAHSPLHF
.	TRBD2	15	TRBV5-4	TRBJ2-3	TGTGCCAGCAGCCGAGGACTAGCGGGGGGAGATACGCAGTATTTT	CASSRGLAGGDTQYF
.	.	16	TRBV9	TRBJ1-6	TGTGCCAGCAGCCCGGGGGGTACCTCACAGGGTTCACCCCTCCACTTT	CASSPGGTSQGSPLHF
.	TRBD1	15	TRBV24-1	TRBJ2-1	TGTGCCACCAGTGAGTCACAGGGGGCGCCCAATGAGCAGTTCTTC	CATSESQGAPNEQFF
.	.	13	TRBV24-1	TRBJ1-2	TGTGCCACCAGTCGGGGGGCCGGCTATGGCTACACCTTC	CATSRGAGYGYTF
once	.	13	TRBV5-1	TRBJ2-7	TGCGCCAGCAGCTTGGAAGGGGCTTACGAGCAGTACTTC	CASSLEGAYEQYF
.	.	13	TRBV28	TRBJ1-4	TGTGCCAGCAGTCCCCCAGGAGCCTTTGGGGTGTTTTTT	CASSPPGAFGVFF
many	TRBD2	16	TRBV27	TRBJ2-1	TGTGCCAGCAATCCCGCCGGGGGGGCATCATACAATGAGCAGTTCTTC	CASNPAGGASYNEQFF
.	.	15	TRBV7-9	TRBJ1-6	TGTGCCAGCAGCTTGTCGGACCCGGGTAATTCACCCCTCCACTTT	CASSLSDPGNSPLHF
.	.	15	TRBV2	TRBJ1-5	TGTGCCAGCAGTTCCGACAGCCTTAGCAATCAGCCCCAGCATTTT	CASSSDSLSNQPQHF
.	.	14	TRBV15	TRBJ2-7	TGTGCCACCAGCAGAGGCCCTAGCGTTGCCGAGCAGTACTTC	CATSRGPSVAEQYF
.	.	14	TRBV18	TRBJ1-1	TGTGCCAGCTCACCAAAGGAACAGGGAACTGAAGCTTTCTTT	CASSPKEQGTEAFF
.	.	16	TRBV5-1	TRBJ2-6	TGCGCCAGCAGCCACGGACGGACCTCTGGGGCCAACGTCCTGACTTTC	CASSHGRTSGANVLTF
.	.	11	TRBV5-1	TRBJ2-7	TGCGCCAGCAGCTTGGGTTACGAGCAGTACTTC	CASSLGYEQYF
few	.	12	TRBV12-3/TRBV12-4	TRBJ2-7	TGTGCCAGCAGTTTGCCCGACGGCGAGCAGTACTTC	CASSLPDGEQYF
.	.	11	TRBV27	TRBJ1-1	TGTGCCAGCAAATTTAACACTGAAGCTTTCTTT	CASKFNTEAFF
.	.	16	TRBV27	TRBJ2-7	TGTGCCAGCAGTACTATGGCCTCACCTCCCATCTACGAGCAGTACTTC	CASSTMASPPIYEQYF
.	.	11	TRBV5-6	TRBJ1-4	TGTGCCAGCAGCTTGGGGGAAAAACTGTTTTTT	CASSLGEKLFF
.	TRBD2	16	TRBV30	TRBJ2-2	TGTGCCTGGAGTGGGCTAGCGGGGGTTAACACCGGGGAGCTGTTTTTT	CAWSGLAGVNTGELFF
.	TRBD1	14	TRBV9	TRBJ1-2	TGTGCCAGCAGCGCGACAGGGGGCGACTATGGCTACACCTTC	CASSATGGDYGYTF
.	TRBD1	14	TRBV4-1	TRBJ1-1	TGCGCCAGCAGCTATGGACAGGGCTACACTGAAGCTTTCTTT	CASSYGQGYTEAFF
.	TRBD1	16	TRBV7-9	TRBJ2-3	TGTGCCAGCAGCGGCAGGGGGCCGACGGGAACAGATACGCAGTATTTT	CASSGRGPTGTDTQYF
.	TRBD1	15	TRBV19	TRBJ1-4	TGTGCCAGTACCTCGCCGGGACAGGGTAATGAAAAACTGTTTTTT	CASTSPGQGNEKLFF
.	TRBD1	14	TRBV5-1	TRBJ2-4	TGCGCCAGCAGCTTGGCGGGGGACAGGGGCATTCAGTACTTC	CASSLAGDRGIQYF
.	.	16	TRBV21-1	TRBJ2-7	TGTGCCAGCAGCATTCTGGGCACTCGACTAAGCTACGAGCAGTACTTC	CASSILGTRLSYEQYF
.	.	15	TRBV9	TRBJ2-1	TGTGCCAGCAGCGTACAGGGGAGCTCCTACAATGAGCAGTTCTTC	CASSVQGSSYNEQFF
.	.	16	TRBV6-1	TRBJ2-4	TGTGCCAGCAGTGCGGGACAAACCTTAGCCAAAAACATTCAGTACTTC	CASSAGQTLAKNIQYF
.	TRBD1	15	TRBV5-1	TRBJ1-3	TGCGCCAGCAGCCTATCGACAGGGTTGGGAAACACCATATATTTT	CASSLSTGLGNTIYF
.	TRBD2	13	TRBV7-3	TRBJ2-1	TGTGCCAGCAGCTGGGACCGGGAGGGCGAGCAGTTCTTC	CASSWDREGEQFF
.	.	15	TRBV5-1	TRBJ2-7	TGCGCCAGCAGCTTGGAGCTCAGGGGACCCTACGAGCAGTACTTC	CASSLELRGPYEQYF
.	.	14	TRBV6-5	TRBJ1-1	TGTGCCAGCAGTCAACCAGACAGTGGGATTGAAGCTTTCTTT	CASSQPDSGIEAFF
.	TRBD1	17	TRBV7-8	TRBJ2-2	TGTGCCAGCAGCTCCGGGACAGGGAGGTATTACACCGGGGAGCTGTTTTTT	CASSSGTGRYYTGELFF
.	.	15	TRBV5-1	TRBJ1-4	TGCGCCAGCAGCTCGGCTCATGGTTCTAATGAAAAACTGTTTTTT	CASSSAHGSNEKLFF
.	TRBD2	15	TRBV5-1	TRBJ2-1	TGCGCCAGCAGCCAAGGACTAGCGGGAGGAGGCGAGCAGTTCTTC	CASSQGLAGGGEQFF
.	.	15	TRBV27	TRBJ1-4	TGTGCCAGCAGCCCCCGGACCGAGAAAAATGAAAAACTGTTTTTT	CASSPRTEKNEKLFF
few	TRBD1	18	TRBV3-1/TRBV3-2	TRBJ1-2	TGTGCCAGCAGCTCAACCAGTGGGACAGGGGACCGGTTGGCTGGCTACACCTTC	CASSSTSGTGDRLAGYTF
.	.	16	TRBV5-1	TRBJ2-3	TGCGCCAGCAGCCAACCTATCTCGACAGACACAGATACGCAGTATTTT	CASSQPISTDTDTQYF
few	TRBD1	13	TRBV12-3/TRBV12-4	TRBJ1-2	TGTGCCAGCACCCAGGGGGGAAACTATGGCTACACCTTC	CASTQGGNYGYTF
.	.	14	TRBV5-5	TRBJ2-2	TGTGCCAGCAGGAGGGACTCGGGGGCCGGGGAGCTGTTTTTT	CASRRDSGAGELFF
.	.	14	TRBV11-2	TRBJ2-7	TGTGCCAGCAGCTTAGAGTACGGGTCCTACGAGCAGTACTTC	CASSLEYGSYEQYF
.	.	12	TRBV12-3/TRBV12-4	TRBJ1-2	TGTGCCAGCAGTTTCGAGGGCTATGGCTACACCTTC	CASSFEGYGYTF
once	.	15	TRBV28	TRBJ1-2	TGTGCCAGCAGTTTAAGCTCTATGGGGGGTCATGGCTACACCTTC	CASSLSSMGGHGYTF
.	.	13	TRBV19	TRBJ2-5	TGTGCCAGTAGTAGTCTATTAGGGGAGACCCAGTACTTC	CASSSLLGETQYF
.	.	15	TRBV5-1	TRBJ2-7	TGCGCCAGCAGCGTCGTAGGAGTGGGTAATTACGAGCAGTACTTC	CASSVVGVGNYEQYF
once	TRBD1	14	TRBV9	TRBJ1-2	TGTGCCAGCAGCCCAGGGACAGGAGACTATGGCTACACCTTC	CASSPGTGDYGYTF
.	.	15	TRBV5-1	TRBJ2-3	TGCGCCAGCAGCTTGAGACAGTCCAGCACAGATACGCAGTATTTT	CASSLRQSSTDTQYF
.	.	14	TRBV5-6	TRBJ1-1	TGTGCCAGCAGCTTCCGGGCCGGCTTAACTGAAGCTTTCTTT	CASSFRAGLTEAFF
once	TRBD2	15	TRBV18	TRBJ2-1	TGTGCCAGCTCACCCGGGACTAGCGGAGAGAATGAGCAGTTCTTC	CASSPGTSGENEQFF
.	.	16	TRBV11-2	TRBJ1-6	TGTGCCAGCAGCTTAGAAGGGGGGGATCCCCGTTCACCCCTCCACTTT	CASSLEGGDPRSPLHF
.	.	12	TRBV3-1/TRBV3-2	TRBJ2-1	TGTGCCAGCAGCCAAGGCGACCTCGAGCAGTTCTTC	CASSQGDLEQFF
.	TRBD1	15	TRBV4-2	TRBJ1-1	TGTGCCAGCAGCCCACCCTGGGACAGGGGAACTGAAGCTTTCTTT	CASSPPWDRGTEAFF
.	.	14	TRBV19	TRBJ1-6	TGTGCCCCAGACCGGAGCTCCTATAATTCACCCCTCCACTTT	CAPDRSSYNSPLHF
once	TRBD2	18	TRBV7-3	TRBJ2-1	TGTGCCAGCAGCTTAAGGGGACTAGCGGGGGCCTCCTACAATGAGCAGTTCTTC	CASSLRGLAGASYNEQFF
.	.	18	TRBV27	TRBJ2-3	TGTGCCAGCAGTTTACCCCCGTGGGGGCAGGGGAGGACAGATACGCAGTATTTT	CASSLPPWGQGRTDTQYF
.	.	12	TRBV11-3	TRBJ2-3	TGTGCCAGCAGCTCGGACGGGGATACGCAGTATTTT	CASSSDGDTQYF